Below, 29 T cell receptor beta chains from the same sample are listed, as sequenced in a study of T cell responses to AZD1222 COVID-19 vaccine (dated by TCRdb to about 2021). Libraries were made using the immunoSEQ multiplex PCR assay. This immuneACCESS table, as held by TCRdb, lists in-frame sequences with V and J called but not all clones. Of the missing ones, under half trace to an unresolved V gene in checked studies; the others have no known cause. In all, the sample holds some 200,000 clones, and 85% to 95% of those were seen once. The leading ten clones occupy less than 4.5% of the sample. What the time point label conveys for this sample: about 28 days (+/-7) after the second vaccine dose. The treatment or condition label here, explained by the study, means: meningococcal conjugate vaccine given as trial control. This specimen consisted of peripheral blood, obtained 28 days after the second dose of the MenACWY control vaccine. Source of these receptors: an adult who received the MenACWY meningococcal vaccine as a control.

The rearrangement joins TRBV6-5 to TRBJ1-1, with 7 bases aligning to TRBD1. Germline CDR1 is MNHEY and CDR2 is SVGAGI. The CDR3 loop spans 14 amino acids. With 4 bases clipped from V and 4 bases from J, the junction kept 6 bases outside the gene matches. The CDR3 reads CASSLEGASTEAFF. The CDR3 region has the DNA TGTGCCAGCAGTTTAGAGGGGGCTAGCACTGAAGCTTTCTTT.

This chain links TRBV2 with TRBJ2-1; a possible D gene is TRBD2 (5 bases). Trimming shortened V by 2 bases and J by 2 bases, and 10 bases separated the two germline ends. The CDR3 covers 15 residues. Germline V gives CDR1 SNHLY, CDR2 FYNNEI. The CDR3 bases are TGTGCCAGCAGTGAACAGAGCGGTGCCTACAATGAGCAGTTCTTC. Translation gives CASSEQSGAYNEQFF. The full variable domain, completed using reference TRBV2 and TRBJ2-1, is EPEVTQTPSHQVTQMGQEVILRCVPISNHLYFYWYRQILGQKVEFLVSFYNNEISEKSEIFDDQFSVERPDGSNFTLKIRSTKLEDSAMYFCASSEQSGAYNEQFFGPGTRLTVL.

The gene calls are TRBV9 and TRBJ2-2; D gene unclear. The germline V gene has CDR1 SGDLS and CDR2 YYNGEE. The CDR3 totals 12 residues. V was trimmed by 0 bases and J by 6 bases, leaving 3 bases between them. In DNA form, the CDR3 reads TGTGCCAGCAGCGTAGTAGCCGGGGAGCTGTTTTTT. This gives the protein CASSVVAGELFF.

J is TRBJ2-5 and V is TRBV5-1, with D perhaps being TRBD1 or TRBD2 (5 bases each). V dropped 4 bases and J dropped 5 bases, with 18 bases sitting between them. Germline V lookup: CDR1 SGHRS, CDR2 YFSETQ. The CDR3 has 15 amino acids. The CDR3 loop is CASSPRGGSGETQYF. CDR3 DNA: TGCGCCAGCAGCCCCCGGGGCGGGTCGGGGGAGACCCAGTACTTC. Based on the CDR3 plus reference TRBV5-1 and TRBJ2-5, the full variable domain is KAGVTQTPRYLIKTRGQQVTLSCSPISGHRSVSWYQQTPGQGLQFLFEYFSETQRNKGNFPGRFSGRQFSNSRSEMNVSTLELGDSALYLCASSPRGGSGETQYFGPGTRLLVL.

V usage is TRBV19 and J usage is TRBJ1-2; TRBD1 matches at 8 bases. CDR3 length: 13 amino acids. The germline CDR1 and CDR2 sequences are LNHDA and SQIVND (reference sequence). J gave up 5 bases and V 4 bases, and 3 bases lay outside the gene matches. The CDR3 coding sequence is TGTGCCAGTAGTACCCAGGGGGCTTATGGCTACACCTTC. Its translation: CASSTQGAYGYTF.

The chain has TRBV20-1 and TRBJ2-2; D may be TRBD2 (5 bases). CDR1 is DFQATT and CDR2 is SNEGSKA in the germline V gene (reference sequence). V was shortened by 3 bases and J by 0 bases, with 8 bases between the two germline ends. This CDR3 spans 14 amino acids. The CDR3 protein is CSASLLANTGELFF. The CDR3 DNA is TGCAGTGCTAGTCTACTAGCGAACACCGGGGAGCTGTTTTTT.

J is TRBJ1-1 and V is TRBV7-3; maybe TRBD1 (6 bases). V shed 2 bases and J shed 3 bases, with 10 bases lying between them. From germline, CDR1 is SGHTA and CDR2 FQGTGA. CDR3 length equals 14 residues. The CDR3 DNA reads as TGTGCCAGCAGCTTAGGGGGGGCGTACACTGAAGCTTTCTTT. Encoded protein: CASSLGGAYTEAFF.

This clone was seen more than once but under ten times. V gene TRBV9 combines with J gene TRBJ2-3; TRBD2 might be the D (5 bases). V lost 0 bases, J lost 1 base, and 12 bases lay in between. Germline assignment: CDR1 SGDLS and CDR2 YYNGEE. CDR3 length: 16 residues. The CDR3 DNA sequence: TGTGCCAGCAGCGTAGCGTCGTCCGGGGGCACAGATACGCAGTATTTT. Its translation is CASSVASSGGTDTQYF.

The chain is built from TRBV5-6 and TRBJ1-1; no clear D gene. Trimming stripped 5 bases from V and 1 base from J, with 12 bases between. The CDR3 spans 14 residues. CDR1 SGHDT and CDR2 YYEEEE come from the germline V gene. The DNA of the CDR3 is TGTGCCAGCAGTTCGGAAGGAGGGAACACTGAAGCTTTCTTT. Translation: CASSSEGGNTEAFF. Together with reference TRBV5-6 and TRBJ1-1, the CDR3 gives the full variable domain: DAGVTQSPTHLIKTRGQQVTLRCSPKSGHDTVSWYQQALGQGPQFIFQYYEEEERQRGNFPDRFSGHQFPNYSSELNVNALLLGDSALYLCASSSEGGNTEAFFGQGTRLTVV.

J is TRBJ1-2 and V is TRBV27; D gene uncertain. V dropped 7 bases and J dropped 6 bases, with 9 bases sitting between them. The CDR3 is 11 amino acids. The germline V gene has CDR1 MNHEY and CDR2 SMNVEV (reference sequence). The CDR3 spells CASKTPDGYTF. In DNA, the CDR3 is TGTGCCAGCAAAACACCCGATGGCTACACCTTC.

The chain combines TRBV7-6 with TRBJ2-5, with 10 bases matching TRBD2. CDR3 length: 16 amino acids. Germline assignment: CDR1 SGHVS and CDR2 FNYEAQ. V was clipped by 0 bases and J by 5 bases; unmatched bases: 6. DNA for the CDR3: TGTGCCAGCAGCTTAGCTCTAGCGGGAGCTGGGGAGACCCAGTACTTC. Its translation: CASSLALAGAGETQYF.

The chain combines TRBV10-3 with TRBJ2-2; D is possibly TRBD2 (5 bases). Trimming removed 7 bases from V and 0 bases from J, with 6 bases in between. CDR1 is ENHRY, CDR2 SYGVKD, per germline. The CDR3 is 13 amino acids. The CDR3 bases are TGTGCCATCAAGGGAGCGAACACCGGGGAGCTGTTTTTT. Amino acids: CAIKGANTGELFF.

The genes are TRBV6-2 or TRBV6-3 and TRBJ2-3; the D gene is possibly TRBD2 (5 bases). The CDR3 length is 15 residues. V shed 2 bases and J shed 4 bases, with 13 bases lying between them. In germline, CDR1 is MNHEY, CDR2 SVGEGT. The CDR3 DNA sequence: TGTGCCAGCAGTTACGCCCCGGGGTGGGCAGATACGCAGTATTTT. It specifies CASSYAPGWADTQYF.

V and J are TRBV9 and TRBJ2-1; 7 bases line up with TRBD2. Germline CDR1 reads SGDLS; CDR2 reads YYNGEE. After removal of 0 bases from V and 3 bases from J, the junction contained 6 bases not matched to a gene. The CDR3 is 16 residues long. The CDR3 DNA reads TGTGCCAGCAGCGTAGATCTAGCGGACCTCTACAATGAGCAGTTCTTC. It encodes CASSVDLADLYNEQFF.

V and J are TRBV25-1 and TRBJ1-2; 8 bases fit TRBD1. After removal of 3 bases from V and 3 bases from J, the junction contained 12 bases not matched to a gene. This CDR3 region has 17 residues. Germline loops: CDR1 MGHDK, CDR2 SYGVNS. DNA of the CDR3: TGTGCCAGCAGTGATTGGCAGGGGGCATTGGGGGACTATGGCTACACCTTC. Its translation: CASSDWQGALGDYGYTF.

CDR3 loop: CASSVRVGQGNTEAFF. CDR3 DNA sequence: TGTGCCAGTAGTGTCCGAGTGGGACAGGGGAACACTGAAGCTTTCTTT. The chain uses TRBV19 and TRBJ1-1; 9 bases fit TRBD1. V was clipped by 5 bases and J by 1 base; unmatched bases: 8. Germline V gene data show CDR1 as LNHDA and CDR2 as SQIVND (reference sequence). The CDR3 is 16 amino acids.

V and J are TRBV3-1 (or the pseudogene TRBV3-2) and TRBJ2-3, with TRBD2 matching 8 bases. V lost 4 bases to trimming and J lost 4 bases; unmatched junction nucleotides: 7. The germline gives CDR1 LGHDT, CDR2 YNNKEL (reference sequence). The CDR3 covers 15 residues. The CDR3 is CASSPLSGMSDTQYF. CDR3 sequence (DNA): TGTGCCAGCAGCCCTCTTAGCGGGATGTCAGATACGCAGTATTTT.

The gene calls are TRBV5-1 and TRBJ1-4; 8 positions match TRBD1. Trimming took 0 bases from V and 8 from J; bases not matched to a gene: 9. The CDR3 totals 16 residues. Germline CDR1 SGHRS, CDR2 YFSETQ. The CDR3 bases are TGCGCCAGCAGCTTGGTCCCCAGGGGGCCTATCGAAAAACTGTTTTTT. Protein sequence: CASSLVPRGPIEKLFF.

The V gene is TRBV7-8, the J gene TRBJ1-4; 8 bases are a match to TRBD1. This CDR3 contains 17 residues. The junction had 12 bases not matched to a gene; V was cut back by 1 base and J by 8 bases. The germline CDR1 and CDR2 sequences are SGHVS and FQNEAQ. CDR3 in amino acids: CASSLGPGQGGWEKLFF. CDR3 DNA: TGTGCCAGCAGCTTAGGTCCCGGACAGGGAGGTTGGGAAAAACTGTTTTTT.

The chain recombines TRBV2 with TRBJ2-7; no clear D. The germline V gene has CDR1 SNHLY and CDR2 FYNNEI. V was pared by 3 bases and J by 5 bases, with 8 bases between. There are 12 residues in the CDR3. This chain's CDR3 is CASSDDRHEQYF. CDR3 sequence (DNA): TGTGCCAGCAGTGATGATCGACACGAGCAGTACTTC.

In DNA, the CDR3 is TGCGCCAGCAGCCAAGTCGGGTGGGGAGAGACCCAGTACTTC. This encodes CASSQVGWGETQYF. The chain is built from TRBV4-3 and TRBJ2-5; no clear D gene. V lost 1 base and J lost 4, with 10 bases in between. The CDR3 covers 14 residues. Looked up from germline, CDR1 is LGHNA and CDR2 is YSLEER.

The rearrangement links TRBV4-1 to TRBJ2-1; D ambiguous. Germline CDR1 and CDR2: MGHRA and YSYEKL. Trimming pared 3 bases from V and 0 bases from J, leaving 3 bases between. The CDR3 has 13 residues. The CDR3 region is CASSQNSYNEQFF. DNA of the CDR3: TGCGCCAGCAGCCAGAACTCCTACAATGAGCAGTTCTTC.

The chain carries TRBV5-1 and TRBJ2-2; perhaps TRBD1 as D (6 bases). CDR3 length: 15 residues. Trimming took off 5 bases at V and 0 bases at J, with 11 bases between the two ends. Germline V lookup: CDR1 SGHRS, CDR2 YFSETQ. CDR3 region: CASRTGTANTGELFF. In DNA form, the CDR3 reads TGCGCCAGCAGGACAGGTACCGCGAACACCGGGGAGCTGTTTTTT.

The rearrangement links TRBV6-5 to TRBJ2-1, with D possibly being TRBD2 (5 bases). Germline V gives CDR1 MNHEY, CDR2 SVGAGI. The germline V and J ends were trimmed by 0 bases and 7 bases, with 16 bases remaining between them. The CDR3 is 16 amino acids. Here the CDR3 DNA reads TGTGCCAGCAGTTACTCGCGGACGCGGGCGAGGAATGAGCAGTTCTTC. It is translated as CASSYSRTRARNEQFF.

This clone has just one count. This rearrangement joins TRBV6-5 to TRBJ1-3; a possible D gene is TRBD1 (5 bases). The CDR3 length is 15 residues. CDR1 is MNHEY and CDR2 is SVGAGI in the germline V gene. Trimming removed 6 bases at V and 0 bases at J, with 12 bases between. CDR3 region: CASRPPGGSGNTIYF. The CDR3 region has the DNA TGTGCCAGCAGACCCCCCGGGGGCTCTGGAAACACCATATATTTT.

The chain has TRBV6-2 or TRBV6-3 and TRBJ2-7; D not resolved. The germline CDR1 and CDR2 sequences are MNHEY and SVGEGT. The V and J ends lost 4 bases and 5 bases respectively, with 15 bases between them. The CDR3 runs to 14 residues. For the CDR3, the DNA is TGTGCCAGCAGTTTCGGGCAGGTCCTAAACGAGCAGTACTTC. Residues: CASSFGQVLNEQYF.

The chain combines TRBV28 with TRBJ1-5; no clear D. Germline-derived CDR1 and CDR2 are MDHEN and SYDVKM. The CDR3 is 12 amino acids. The CDR3 region is CQTGEANQPQHF. CDR3 bases: TGTCAGACTGGGGAGGCCAATCAGCCCCAGCATTTT.

This chain joins TRBV6-5 and TRBJ1-1; tentatively, D is TRBD1 (5 bases). The CDR3 is made up of 13 amino acids. V was trimmed by 4 bases and J by 5 bases, leaving 11 bases between them. The germline CDR1 and CDR2 sequences are MNHEY and SVGAGI. The CDR3 protein is CASSWTGRTEAFF. CDR3 DNA: TGTGCCAGCAGTTGGACGGGGCGAACTGAAGCTTTCTTT.

This clone was counted a single time. V usage is TRBV5-6 and J usage is TRBJ1-2; D is unclear. This CDR3 has 13 amino acids. CDR1 is SGHDT, CDR2 YYEEEE, per germline. Trimming pared 0 bases from V and 10 bases from J, leaving 13 bases between. The CDR3 loop reads CASSLEGFEAYTF. As DNA, the CDR3 is TGTGCCAGCAGCTTGGAGGGTTTCGAAGCCTACACCTTC.